This record concerns one T cell receptor beta chain sequence. Using its own MiXCR run on the RT-PCR reads, TCRdb lists one record per CDR3 protein. Of more than 550,000 distinct CDR3 sequences listed, approximately 15% are singletons. Germline V CDR1 and CDR2: LNHDA, SQIVND (reference sequence). This CDR3 region has 16 residues. J gave up 4 bases and V 6 bases, and 7 bases lay outside the gene matches. Sequencing was performed on memory CD4+ T cells from blood. The chain links TRBV19 to TRBJ2-3; 13 bases map to TRBD2. This TCR derives from a female donor in good health, serving as a healthy control. CDR3: CASSQWGLAGSDTQYF. CDR3 nucleotide sequence: TGTGCCAGTAGCCAATGGGGACTAGCGGGATCAGATACGCAGTATTTT. The whole variable domain, remainder taken from reference TRBV19 and TRBJ2-3, is DGGITQSPKYLFRKEGQNVTLSCEQNLNHDAMYWYRQDPGQGLRLIYYSQIVNDFQKGDIAEGYSVSREKKESFPLTVTSAQKNPTAFYLCASSQWGLAGSDTQYFGPGTRLTVL.